The 15 T cell receptor beta chains presented below share a single source sample, sequenced in a study of blood T cells in healthy people across ages. PCR was performed a second time for about 6 to 11 cycles using a sample-barcoded 5' primer and a J-beta primer mix. TCRdb independently ran MiXCR on the 5' RACE reads; one entry per CDR3 protein. Here the sample spans fewer than 800,000 distinct CDR3 sequences, roughly 32% being singletons. The sequenced material came from blood. All receptors come from a woman of 80 years or more in good health.

This clonotype appeared many times. This chain links TRBV20-1 with TRBJ2-7; weak D call: TRBD1 (5 bases). The CDR3 covers 15 residues. CDR1 DFQATT and CDR2 SNEGSKA come from the germline V gene (reference sequence). V lost 0 bases, J lost 0 bases, and 12 bases lay in between. The DNA of the CDR3 is TGCAGTGCTAGAGATGGGGCAGGTCACTCCTACGAGCAGTACTTC. This sequence encodes CSARDGAGHSYEQYF.

The gene calls are TRBV28 and TRBJ2-2; no clear D. The CDR3 covers 15 residues. Germline loops: CDR1 MDHEN, CDR2 SYDVKM. The V end was cut by 8 bases, the J end by 6 bases, with 19 bases between. The CDR3 region is CASRSYFSTPGELFF. The CDR3 DNA reads as TGTGCCAGCCGGTCCTATTTCTCGACGCCCGGGGAGCTGTTTTTT.

This clonotype appeared many times. CDR3: CSARDRWTGRLTNEQFF. For the CDR3, the DNA is TGCAGTGCTAGAGATCGGTGGACGGGGAGACTTACGAATGAGCAGTTCTTC. The rearrangement links TRBV20-1 to TRBJ2-1; tentative D call: TRBD2 (5 bases). Germline V CDR1 and CDR2: DFQATT, SNEGSKA (reference sequence). Trimming left V 0 bases short and J 7 bases short, with 22 bases between. CDR3 length: 17 amino acids.

This clonotype was detected ten times or more. This chain uses TRBV20-1 with TRBJ2-3, with TRBD2 matching over 8 bases. CDR1 is DFQATT and CDR2 is SNEGSKA in the germline V gene (reference sequence). V shed 6 bases, J shed 0 bases, and the junction held 14 bases outside the gene matches. The CDR3 loop spans 17 amino acids. The CDR3 region is CSATRSGGPTSTDTQYF. Here the CDR3 DNA reads TGCAGTGCCACCCGCAGCGGGGGACCGACTAGCACAGATACGCAGTATTTT.

The rearrangement uses TRBV30 and TRBJ2-3; D remains ambiguous. V was trimmed by 0 bases and J by 4 bases, leaving 5 bases between them. This CDR3 comprises 12 residues. Germline V gene data show CDR1 as GTSNPN and CDR2 as SVGIG (reference sequence). This chain's CDR3 is CAWSVEADTQYF. CDR3 nucleotide sequence: TGTGCCTGGAGTGTAGAAGCAGATACGCAGTATTTT.

This clonotype was observed many times. V and J are TRBV20-1 and TRBJ1-2; D remains ambiguous. Trimming shortened V by 5 bases and J by 1 base, and 20 bases separated the two germline ends. CDR1 and CDR2 (germline): DFQATT, SNEGSKA (reference sequence). This CDR3 has 16 residues. CDR3 nucleotide sequence: TGCAGTGCTGACCCTTCGACAACATCCTATAACTATGGCTACACCTTC. It is translated as CSADPSTTSYNYGYTF.

This clonotype was counted between two and nine times. The chain joins TRBV28 to TRBJ2-7; D call uncertain. Germline loops: CDR1 MDHEN, CDR2 SYDVKM. The CDR3 length is 14 residues. Deletions cut 7 bases from V and 2 bases from J, with 15 bases between. The CDR3 protein is CASTRPGPPYEQYF. DNA of the CDR3: TGTGCCAGCACCAGGCCCGGGCCCCCCTACGAGCAGTACTTC.

Many counts were recorded for this clonotype. The rearrangement uses TRBV4-2 and TRBJ2-1; TRBD1 is a possible D gene (6 bases). Germline assignment: CDR1 LGHNA and CDR2 YNFKEQ. V dropped 3 bases and J dropped 2 bases, with 11 bases sitting between them. The CDR3 has 15 residues. CDR3 sequence (DNA): TGTGCCAGCAGCCAGCCGACAGGAACCTACAATGAGCAGTTCTTC. Its translation: CASSQPTGTYNEQFF.

The sample holds a few counts of this clonotype. A much bigger clone sits one base away, suggesting this may be a read error. J is TRBJ1-1 and V is TRBV6-6, with 7 bases matching TRBD1. The length of the CDR3 is 16 residues. CDR1 and CDR2 from the germline V gene are MNHNY and SVGAGI (reference sequence). Trimming at V came to 6 bases and at J to 6 bases, leaving 16 bases not matched to a gene. CDR3 coding DNA: TGTGCCAGCAGCTCCCGGCCCAAAGGGGGCGGGGCTGAAGCTTTCTTT. It codes for CASSSRPKGGGAEAFF.

This clonotype turned up a few times. V usage is TRBV12-3 or TRBV12-4 and J usage is TRBJ1-1, with 8 bases matching TRBD1. V lost 3 bases and J lost 5; bases outside the gene matches: 5. The CDR3 has 14 residues. CDR3 residues: CASSFRTGRTEAFF. CDR3 DNA sequence: TGTGCCAGCAGTTTCCGGACAGGGAGAACTGAAGCTTTCTTT.

This clonotype was counted only a few times. The V and J genes are TRBV20-1 and TRBJ1-5; perhaps TRBD1 as D (5 bases). CDR1 is DFQATT, CDR2 SNEGSKA, per germline (reference sequence). The CDR3 consists of 14 residues. Trimming shortened V by 3 bases and J by 4 bases, and 13 bases separated the two germline ends. The CDR3 region is CSASSGGINQPQHF. CDR3 DNA: TGCAGTGCTAGTTCGGGGGGAATTAATCAGCCCCAGCATTTT.

The chain combines TRBV5-1 with TRBJ2-7; 11 nucleotides align to TRBD1. This CDR3 has 17 residues. Looked up from germline, CDR1 is SGHRS and CDR2 is YFSETQ. Trimming at V came to 4 bases and at J to 0 bases, leaving 9 bases not matched to a gene. The CDR3: CASSLGQGAPSSYEQYF. The CDR3 DNA is TGCGCCAGCAGCCTAGGACAGGGGGCCCCGAGCTCCTACGAGCAGTACTTC.

This clonotype appeared a few times. The chain joins TRBV29-1 to TRBJ2-3, with D unclear. Per germline, CDR1 SQVTM and CDR2 ANQGSEA. V was pared by 8 bases and J by 3 bases, with 15 bases between. This CDR3 region has 13 residues. CDR3 nucleotides: TGCAGCCTACAAGTGATGGGAACAGATACGCAGTATTTT. This encodes CSLQVMGTDTQYF.

This clonotype was counted at least ten times. The gene calls are TRBV20-1 and TRBJ2-1; D is perhaps TRBD2 (7 bases). Germline assignment: CDR1 DFQATT and CDR2 SNEGSKA (reference sequence). V lost 0 bases and J lost 10, with 16 bases in between. The CDR3 is 14 residues long. The CDR3 sequence is CSAREWRGLLEQFF. DNA for the CDR3: TGCAGTGCTAGAGAATGGCGGGGGCTTCTCGAGCAGTTCTTC.

Of note for this clonotype: A much larger clone sits a single nucleotide away, making a read error possible. The chain has TRBV3-1 and TRBJ2-7; D is uncertain. The CDR3 loop spans 18 amino acids. Germline loops: CDR1 LGHDT, CDR2 YNNKEL (reference sequence). CDR3 sequence: CACSQDTLFATLSYEQYF. In DNA form, the CDR3 reads TGTGCCTGCAGCCAAGATACCTTGTTCGCTACGCTTTCCTACGAGCAGTACTTC.